This T cell receptor beta chain came from a study of blood T cell repertoires in COVID-19. Grouping used clinical history reported by participants in a survey and questionnaire. Only a few counts were recorded for this clone. Only in-frame clones appear in the TCRdb table, and some are missing; sequencing was by immunoSEQ multiplex PCR. Of 110,000 to 150,000 clones in the sample, approximately 90% were seen once. The sequenced sample consisted of PBMCs or T cells enriched from blood (not recorded which). This TCR was sampled from a man over 45 who had recovered from COVID-19.

The CDR3 spells CASRGDRGLWYGYTF. The CDR3 nucleotides read TGTGCCAGCAGGGGGGACAGGGGTCTTTGGTATGGCTACACCTTC. The genes are TRBV28 and TRBJ1-2, with TRBD1 identical over 10 bases. CDR3 length equals 15 residues. The J segment lost 5 bases and the V segment lost 6 bases, leaving 9 bases of the junction unmatched. In germline, CDR1 is MDHEN, CDR2 SYDVKM.